The present T cell receptor (beta chain) was sequenced within a study of T cells in Graves' hyperthyroidism and ophthalmopathy. Using RNA transcripts as the source, TCR beta CDR3 regions were amplified. The TCR CDR3 was amplified in a first-round RT-PCR using the HTBI primer set. TCRdb re-called the multiplex PCR reads with MiXCR, one entry per CDR3 protein. Here the sample spans fewer than 40,000 distinct CDR3 sequences, approximately 50% being singletons. CDR3 length equals 17 residues. V was pared by 1 base and J by 5 bases, with 16 bases of the junction left unmatched. Germline CDR1 and CDR2: DFQATT and SNEGSKA (reference sequence).

Sequenced: blood. V gene TRBV20-1 combines with J gene TRBJ2-5, with TRBD2 matching 7 bases. The clonotype comes from a woman in her 40s with Graves' ophthalmopathy. This CDR3 is CSARGSSVGGGRETQYF. CDR3 sequence (DNA): TGCAGTGCTAGAGGAAGTAGCGTCGGCGGGGGTCGGGAGACCCAGTACTTC.